This T cell receptor (beta chain) was retrieved from a study of neurological immune-mediated disorders. Unsorted libraries were derived from 2 million PBMCs stored at -80 C. Study observations and caveats: Repertoires from 18 of 34 multiple sclerosis patients grouped phylogenetically into a related-CDR3 cluster, suggesting a possible signature. No expanded-clone CDR3 amino acid sequence recurred across subjects, suggesting private TCR-beta repertoires.

This CDR3 spans 14 amino acids. CDR1 and CDR2 (germline): SGHRS, YFSETQ. V shed 5 bases, J shed 8 bases, and the junction held 3 bases outside the gene matches. TCRdb redid the calling of the 5' RACE reads with MiXCR, one entry per CDR3 protein. Of over 65,000 distinct CDR3 sequences listed, approximately 2.8% were seen once; the top ten hold more than 0.95%. This clonotype appeared many times. Its target is unknown. The sequence came from a woman aged 25 to 45 with multiple sclerosis. The sequencing input was PBMCs. The chain couples TRBV5-1 to TRBJ2-1; 14 positions match TRBD2. The CDR3 loop is CASRPGLAGDEQFF. The CDR3 DNA is TGCGCCAGCAGACCGGGACTAGCGGGGGATGAGCAGTTCTTC. The whole variable domain, filled in from reference TRBV5-1 and TRBJ2-1, reads KAGVTQTPRYLIKTRGQQVTLSCSPISGHRSVSWYQQTPGQGLQFLFEYFSETQRNKGNFPGRFSGRQFSNSRSEMNVSTLELGDSALYLCASRPGLAGDEQFFGPGTRLTVL.